This T cell receptor beta chain was retrieved from a study of cytomegalovirus exposure and HLA in healthy donors. Study-level results: When analyzed later, the rates of TCR association showed variation by HLA locus, with DRB1 the most and HLA-C the fewest. TCR beta V- and J-gene trimming, according to a later analysis, was linked to a missense DCLRE1C variant. When a later analysis compared HLA-associated TCR beta chains with equally common others, the HLA-associated chains turned out to be more clonally expanded and to have lower generation probabilities.

The PCR had 60 Vbeta and 13 Jbeta primers. The method was immunoSEQ multiplex PCR; TCRdb's version includes in-frame clones alone and lacks a portion of them. Counted here are tens of thousands of clones, under 85% occurring once; the ten biggest clones make up roughly 47%. In regard to this clone: Its antigen is still unknown.

J gave up 4 bases and V 4 bases, and 5 bases lay outside the gene matches. The CDR3 runs to 13 residues. Germline V gene sequence: CDR1 GTSNPN, CDR2 SVGIG (reference sequence). The sequence was collected from a man aged 45-65 years in good health and CMV-seropositive. This rearrangement joins TRBV30 to TRBJ2-7, with 9 bases that match TRBD1. Sequences were obtained from PBMCs. CDR3 nucleotide sequence: TGTGCCTGGAAGGGGACAGGGCGGTACGAGCAGTACTTC. Residues: CAWKGTGRYEQYF.